Following are 13 T cell receptor beta chains from one sample sequenced in a study of blood T cell repertoires in COVID-19. Using immunoSEQ multiplex PCR, the repertoire was profiled, and TCRdb retains in-frame clones only, with some absent. The profile shows about 480,000 clones, 70% to 90% of them singletons. The specimen was PBMCs or T cells enriched from blood (not recorded which). The receptors derive from a woman between 18 and 30 years old with acute COVID-19.

This chain joins TRBV28 and TRBJ1-1; a weak D match, TRBD1 (5 bases). Germline CDR1 and CDR2: MDHEN and SYDVKM. The CDR3 totals 13 residues. Trimming shortened V by 6 bases and J by 1 base, and 9 bases separated the two germline ends. Here the CDR3 reads CASRKTGNTEAFF. The CDR3 region has the DNA TGTGCCAGCAGAAAAACAGGGAACACTGAAGCTTTCTTT.

The gene calls are TRBV6-4 and TRBJ2-1; 12 positions agree with TRBD2. The germline V gene has CDR1 MRHNA and CDR2 SNTAGT. The CDR3 contains 14 residues. With V trimmed by 6 bases and J by 8 bases, 5 bases remained unmatched. CDR3 sequence: CASSPSGGADEQFF. For the CDR3, the DNA is TGTGCCAGCAGCCCTAGCGGGGGGGCCGATGAGCAGTTCTTC.

The CDR3 region has the DNA TGCGCCAGCAGCTCACGCTTATCTACCGGGTTACGAAAGACCTCCTACGAGCAGTACTTC. Translated, it gives CASSSRLSTGLRKTSYEQYF. V and J are TRBV5-1 and TRBJ2-7; no clear D gene. The CDR3 extends over 20 amino acids. V was cut by 3 bases and J by 0 bases, with 28 bases left in between. Per germline, CDR1 SGHRS and CDR2 YFSETQ.

V gene TRBV5-6 combines with J gene TRBJ2-7; D might be TRBD2 (7 bases). The CDR3 is 14 amino acids. Trimming removed 0 bases from V and 5 bases from J, with 12 bases in between. Per the germline V gene, CDR1 is SGHDT and CDR2 is YYEEEE. The CDR3 nucleotides are TGTGCCAGCAGCTTGGTTGGGGGGGCAGACGAGCAGTACTTC. The encoded protein is CASSLVGGADEQYF.

This chain joins TRBV7-9 and TRBJ2-2; 8 bases fit TRBD2. Germline V gene sequence: CDR1 SEHNR, CDR2 FQNEAQ (reference sequence). Germline trimming cut 4 bases from V and 3 bases from J; bases unmatched to any gene: 4. This CDR3 contains 15 residues. The CDR3 nucleotides read TGTGCCAGCAGCTCGGGGGGGCCTGACACCGGGGAGCTGTTTTTT. Translated, it gives CASSSGGPDTGELFF.

The chain employs TRBV5-1 and TRBJ1-6, with TRBD1 as a possible D gene (5 bases). Germline values: CDR1 SGHRS, CDR2 YFSETQ. The V gene lost 4 bases and the J gene lost 10 bases, with 15 bases spanning the gap. This CDR3 comprises 14 residues. The CDR3, as DNA: TGCGCCAGCAGCCTGGATGGGGGAGGGTCACCCCTCCACTTT. It is translated as CASSLDGGGSPLHF.

The rearrangement uses TRBV5-5 and TRBJ2-3, with TRBD2 matching over 8 bases. The CDR3 loop spans 16 amino acids. With V trimmed by 1 base and J by 2 bases, 6 bases remained unmatched. Germline V gene sequence: CDR1 SGHKS, CDR2 YYEKEE (reference sequence). The CDR3 nucleotides read TGTGCCAGCAGCTTGACTAGCGGAGAAAACACAGATACGCAGTATTTT. It encodes CASSLTSGENTDTQYF.

The DNA of the CDR3 is TGTGCCAGCAGTCAGGCGGGAATTGATCAGCCCCAGCATTTT. Amino acid sequence: CASSQAGIDQPQHF. The chain carries TRBV3-1 (or the pseudogene TRBV3-2) and TRBJ1-5, with unresolved D. V lost 6 bases, J lost 5 bases, and 14 bases lay in between. Germline CDR1 and CDR2: LGHDT and YNNKEL (reference sequence). The CDR3 runs 14 residues.

This chain connects TRBV7-2 to TRBJ2-3; 7 bases are shared with TRBD1. CDR1 and CDR2 (germline): SGHTA, FQGNSA. The CDR3 loop spans 14 amino acids. V was clipped by 5 bases and J by 2 bases; unmatched bases: 4. CDR3 nucleotides: TGTGCCAGCAGCCATGGGACAGCCACAGATACGCAGTATTTT. Its protein is CASSHGTATDTQYF.

This clone has only one observation. This chain joins TRBV29-1 and TRBJ2-2; 7 positions match TRBD2. The CDR3 is 12 residues long. Trimming cost V 6 bases and J 6 bases; bases outside gene matches: 4. Per the germline V gene, CDR1 is SQVTM and CDR2 is ANQGSEA. The chain's CDR3 is CSVRDYPGELFF. CDR3 nucleotides: TGCAGCGTCCGGGACTATCCCGGGGAGCTGTTTTTT.

V and J are TRBV5-1 and TRBJ2-2; D remains ambiguous. The CDR3 has 16 residues. The germline V and J ends were trimmed by 6 bases and 0 bases, with 15 bases remaining between them. Germline-derived CDR1 and CDR2 are SGHRS and YFSETQ. This chain's CDR3 is CASNYMATTNTGELFF. The CDR3 DNA reads TGCGCCAGCAATTATATGGCGACAACGAACACCGGGGAGCTGTTTTTT. Together with reference TRBV5-1 and TRBJ2-2, the CDR3 gives the full variable domain: KAGVTQTPRYLIKTRGQQVTLSCSPISGHRSVSWYQQTPGQGLQFLFEYFSETQRNKGNFPGRFSGRQFSNSRSEMNVSTLELGDSALYLCASNYMATTNTGELFFGEGSRLTVL.

The sample holds a few counts of this clone. V gene TRBV10-1 combines with J gene TRBJ1-5; no firm D call. The V end lost 3 bases, the J end lost 9 bases, and 15 bases lay between the germline ends. The CDR3 sequence is 14 residues long. Germline CDR1 WNHNN, CDR2 SYGVQD (reference sequence). CDR3 residues: CASSDNRGSGPQHF. The CDR3 region has the DNA TGCGCCAGCAGTGACAACCGGGGAAGCGGGCCCCAGCATTTT.

This clone turned up a few times. V gene TRBV30 combines with J gene TRBJ1-3; D gene uncertain. V was cut by 1 base and J by 4 bases, with 17 bases left in between. Germline values: CDR1 GTSNPN, CDR2 SVGIG (reference sequence). This CDR3 spans 16 amino acids. This chain's CDR3 is CAWSGPQDYWGNTIYF. CDR3 coding DNA: TGTGCCTGGAGTGGCCCTCAAGATTACTGGGGAAACACCATATATTTT.